These 28 T cell receptor beta chains originate from one sample sequenced in a study of cytomegalovirus exposure and HLA in healthy donors. Primers for the PCR totalled 60 Vbeta and 13 Jbeta. Here immunoSEQ multiplex PCR was the method, and the copy in TCRdb shows in-frame clones only, minus some. Among about 130,000 clones listed, 8.5% to 10% were seen once. Sequencing was carried out using PBMCs. All receptors come from a man in his forties or fifties in good health and CMV-seronegative.

This chain's CDR3 is CASSLNQHAGETQYF. The CDR3 DNA is TGCGCCAGCAGCTTGAACCAACACGCCGGGGAGACCCAGTACTTC. This chain uses TRBV5-1 with TRBJ2-5; D is undetermined. In germline, CDR1 is SGHRS, CDR2 YFSETQ. The CDR3 length is 15 residues. Deletions cut 1 base from V and 5 bases from J, with 15 bases between.

The sample holds a few counts of this clone. V usage is TRBV18 and J usage is TRBJ2-5, with D unclear. V was trimmed by 4 bases and J by 5 bases, leaving 11 bases between them. Germline-derived CDR1 and CDR2 are KGHSH and LQKENI. This CDR3 contains 13 residues. Here the CDR3 DNA reads TGTGCCAGCTCACGCGACACCTCCGAGACCCAGTACTTC. Translating gives CASSRDTSETQYF.

In its sample, this clone was seen a few times. The chain employs TRBV25-1 and TRBJ2-4; 8 nucleotides match TRBD2. V was clipped by 6 bases and J by 1 base; unmatched bases: 8. The CDR3 is 16 residues long. Germline V gene data show CDR1 as MGHDK and CDR2 as SYGVNS. The CDR3 loop reads CASSQTGGAAKNIQYF. DNA of the CDR3: TGTGCCAGCAGCCAAACGGGGGGGGCGGCCAAAAACATTCAGTACTTC.

The chain has TRBV2 and TRBJ2-7; perhaps TRBD2 as D (6 bases). This CDR3 has 14 amino acids. With 11 bases removed from V and 4 bases from J, the gap between germline ends came to 21 bases. Germline V gives CDR1 SNHLY, CDR2 FYNNEI. The CDR3 sequence is CAGKEGRSIYEQYF. The CDR3 bases are TGTGCCGGCAAAGAGGGGAGGTCGATATACGAGCAGTACTTC.

The rearrangement links TRBV28 to TRBJ1-6; D is perhaps TRBD1 (5 bases). V was clipped by 6 bases and J by 7 bases, with 16 bases between them. CDR3 length: 15 amino acids. Germline loops: CDR1 MDHEN, CDR2 SYDVKM. The CDR3 nucleotides read TGTGCCAGCAGCGCCGCGCAGGGTGGCAATTCACCCCTCCACTTT. Its translation: CASSAAQGGNSPLHF.

The gene calls are TRBV2 and TRBJ2-4; 9 nucleotides align to TRBD2. The V gene's germline CDR1 is SNHLY and CDR2 FYNNEI. This CDR3 comprises 16 residues. The trim removed 1 base at V and 0 bases at J, leaving 1 base unmatched. The CDR3 here is CASSEGGGGAKNIQYF. In nucleotides, the CDR3 is TGTGCCAGCAGTGAAGGCGGGGGGGGAGCCAAAAACATTCAGTACTTC.

The rearrangement uses TRBV7-9 and TRBJ2-1; 8 nucleotides line up with TRBD2. CDR3 length: 14 amino acids. Germline V CDR1 and CDR2: SEHNR, FQNEAQ (reference sequence). Trimming at V came to 5 bases and at J to 10 bases, leaving 10 bases not matched to a gene. Written as DNA, the CDR3 is TGTGCCAGCAGCACCCGCGGGGGGCTGGAAGAGCAGTTCTTC. It encodes CASSTRGGLEEQFF.

In this sample, this clone turned up a few times. The V gene is TRBV5-1, the J gene TRBJ1-2; the D gene is possibly TRBD1 (5 bases). The CDR3 extends over 16 amino acids. V shed 0 bases and J shed 1 base, with 13 bases lying between them. Germline V gene data show CDR1 as SGHRS and CDR2 as YFSETQ. CDR3 DNA sequence: TGCGCCAGCAGCTTGGTTCAGGGTGTGGATAACTATGGCTACACCTTC. Translating gives CASSLVQGVDNYGYTF.

This chain joins TRBV5-6 and TRBJ2-7; TRBD1 matches 10 bases. The CDR3 is 14 amino acids. Germline lookup yields CDR1 SGHDT and CDR2 YYEEEE. V was clipped by 4 bases and J by 4 bases; unmatched bases: 5. As DNA, the CDR3 is TGTGCCAGCAGCCCGGGACAGGGGATATACGAGCAGTACTTC. This codes for CASSPGQGIYEQYF. The whole variable domain, filled in from reference TRBV5-6 and TRBJ2-7, reads DAGVTQSPTHLIKTRGQQVTLRCSPKSGHDTVSWYQQALGQGPQFIFQYYEEEERQRGNFPDRFSGHQFPNYSSELNVNALLLGDSALYLCASSPGQGIYEQYFGPGTRLTVT.

The V and J genes are TRBV11-2 and TRBJ1-3, with D unresolved. This CDR3 has 16 amino acids. Germline CDR1 reads SGHAT; CDR2 reads FQNNGV. V was pared by 2 bases and J by 0 bases, with 11 bases between. CDR3: CASSLLGSYSGNTIYF. CDR3 coding DNA: TGTGCCAGCAGCTTACTGGGCTCATACTCTGGAAACACCATATATTTT.

J is TRBJ2-2 and V is TRBV18; 13 bases match TRBD2. The CDR3 has 18 residues. Germline loops: CDR1 KGHSH, CDR2 LQKENI. Trimming cost V 4 bases and J 1 base; bases outside gene matches: 6. CDR3: CASSRRTSGRQNTGELFF. CDR3 DNA sequence: TGTGCCAGCTCACGGCGGACTAGCGGGAGACAGAACACCGGGGAGCTGTTTTTT.

The chain has TRBV5-1 and TRBJ1-2; the D is unclear. V was cut by 0 bases and J by 5 bases, with 11 bases left in between. The CDR3 has 14 residues. The germline gives CDR1 SGHRS, CDR2 YFSETQ. The CDR3: CASSLGAAPYGYTF. In DNA form, the CDR3 reads TGCGCCAGCAGCTTGGGGGCAGCACCATATGGCTACACCTTC.

This clone was observed a handful of times. The gene calls are TRBV9 and TRBJ2-1; 8 nucleotides line up with TRBD2. Trimming took 4 bases from V and 14 from J; bases not matched to a gene: 8. This CDR3 contains 12 residues. CDR1 and CDR2 (germline): SGDLS, YYNGEE. CDR3 nucleotide sequence: TGTGCCAGCAGCTCCGAGCGGGAGAAGAAGTTCTTC. It encodes CASSSEREKKFF.

The chain joins TRBV2 to TRBJ2-2, with D perhaps TRBD1 (7 bases). Trimming stripped 6 bases from V and 6 bases from J, with 17 bases between. The CDR3 spans 15 residues. Germline lookup yields CDR1 SNHLY and CDR2 FYNNEI. The CDR3 sequence is CASSRQGLNAGELFF. For the CDR3, the DNA is TGTGCCAGCAGCCGACAGGGACTCAACGCCGGGGAGCTGTTTTTT.

This chain links TRBV15 with TRBJ1-4; D ambiguous. V was pared by 0 bases and J by 4 bases, with 6 bases between. Germline V gene data show CDR1 as LNHNV and CDR2 as YYDKDF (reference sequence). The CDR3 has 14 amino acids. As DNA, the CDR3 is TGTGCCACCAGCAGAGATTCGGGTAATGAAAAACTGTTTTTT. It yields the protein CATSRDSGNEKLFF.

The chain employs TRBV6-5 and TRBJ2-3; perhaps TRBD2 as D (7 bases). Looked up from germline, CDR1 is MNHEY and CDR2 is SVGAGI. The CDR3 is 15 amino acids. The V and J ends lost 2 bases and 4 bases respectively, with 13 bases between them. CDR3 sequence: CASSYGGGYADTQYF. For the CDR3, the DNA is TGTGCCAGCAGTTACGGCGGGGGCTATGCAGATACGCAGTATTTT.

The CDR3 DNA is TGTGCCAGCAGGTACAGGGGGCGGTCCCACAATGAGCAGTTCTTC. Its protein is CASRYRGRSHNEQFF. The chain carries TRBV2 and TRBJ2-1, with TRBD1 identical over 9 bases. Germline CDR1 and CDR2: SNHLY and FYNNEI. With 6 bases clipped from V and 5 bases from J, the junction kept 8 bases outside the gene matches. CDR3 size: 15 residues. Supplemented by reference TRBV2 and TRBJ2-1, the full variable domain reads EPEVTQTPSHQVTQMGQEVILRCVPISNHLYFYWYRQILGQKVEFLVSFYNNEISEKSEIFDDQFSVERPDGSNFTLKIRSTKLEDSAMYFCASRYRGRSHNEQFFGPGTRLTVL.

This clone has a handful of counts. The V gene is TRBV6-6, the J gene TRBJ1-1, with D unclear. Trimming took 6 bases from V and 1 from J, leaving 6 bases between them. The CDR3 has 12 amino acids. The germline V gene has CDR1 MNHNY and CDR2 SVGAGI (reference sequence). The DNA of the CDR3 is TGTGCCAGCAGCCCCGGGAACACTGAAGCTTTCTTT. It codes for CASSPGNTEAFF.

The table lists this clone with a few counts. This chain uses TRBV20-1 with TRBJ2-3, with D possibly TRBD2 on 5 matching bases. The CDR3 is 11 residues long. V shed 8 bases and J shed 5 bases, with 11 bases lying between them. The germline V gene encodes CDR1 DFQATT and CDR2 SNEGSKA (reference sequence). The DNA for the CDR3 is TGCAGTAGACGGGAATTAGATACGCAGTATTTT. It specifies CSRRELDTQYF.

V gene TRBV6-1 combines with J gene TRBJ2-7; 10 positions match TRBD2. The CDR3 spans 13 residues. Per germline, CDR1 MNHNS and CDR2 SASEGT. V was pared by 8 bases and J by 4 bases, with 5 bases of the junction left unmatched. DNA of the CDR3: TGTGCCAGCCGGACTAGCGGATTTTACGAGCAGTACTTC. Translating gives CASRTSGFYEQYF.

Many counts were recorded for this clone. The CDR3 region is CASSLFTGSHEQYF. CDR3 DNA sequence: TGTGCCAGCAGTCTATTTACAGGGTCCCACGAGCAGTACTTC. The rearrangement uses TRBV6-5 and TRBJ2-7, with D possibly being TRBD1 (6 bases). Deletions cut 5 bases from V and 5 bases from J, with 16 bases between. The CDR3 loop spans 14 amino acids. Germline V gives CDR1 MNHEY, CDR2 SVGAGI.

The chain employs TRBV27 and TRBJ1-2, with 10 bases that match TRBD1. CDR3 length equals 13 residues. Germline V gene sequence: CDR1 MNHEY, CDR2 SMNVEV (reference sequence). The V segment lost 3 bases and the J segment 7 bases; nucleotides outside the gene matches: 2. The CDR3: CASSFRDRGGYTF. The DNA for the CDR3 is TGTGCCAGCAGTTTCCGGGACAGGGGTGGCTACACCTTC.

The rearrangement uses TRBV9 and TRBJ1-4, with 7 bases lining up with TRBD1. V gave up 2 bases and J gave up 3 bases; unmatched junction bases: 1. This CDR3 spans 14 amino acids. Germline-derived CDR1 and CDR2 are SGDLS and YYNGEE. The DNA for the CDR3 is TGTGCCAGCAGCGTTGACAGGGCTAATGAAAAACTGTTTTTT. Protein product: CASSVDRANEKLFF.

This clone was counted a few times. The gene calls are TRBV5-1 and TRBJ2-5, with 7 bases fitting TRBD2. J lost 0 bases, V lost 0 bases, and 5 bases had no gene match. The CDR3 is made up of 16 amino acids. Germline lookup yields CDR1 SGHRS and CDR2 YFSETQ. The CDR3 reads CASSLEQTSHQETQYF. DNA for the CDR3: TGCGCCAGCAGCTTGGAGCAGACTAGCCACCAAGAGACCCAGTACTTC.

The chain carries TRBV18 and TRBJ1-1; tentatively, D is TRBD1 (6 bases). This CDR3 is 15 amino acids long. Trimming pared 5 bases from V and 5 bases from J, leaving 18 bases between. Germline-derived CDR1 and CDR2 are KGHSH and LQKENI. The CDR3 nucleotides read TGTGCCAGCTCATCATACAGGGAAAGAGGGACTGAAGCTTTCTTT. Translated: CASSSYRERGTEAFF.

This clone turned up a few times. This sequence joins TRBV5-4 and TRBJ2-3, with 8 bases matching TRBD1. This CDR3 spans 16 amino acids. J was trimmed by 4 bases and V by 1 base; bases with no gene match: 8. Per germline, CDR1 SGHNT and CDR2 YYREEE (reference sequence). CDR3 nucleotides: TGTGCCAGCAGCTTGTCGGCCAGGGGGCTCCCAGATACGCAGTATTTT. It is translated as CASSLSARGLPDTQYF.

This clone showed up just a few times. This chain uses TRBV5-6 with TRBJ2-2; the D gene is possibly TRBD1 (5 bases). CDR1 is SGHDT and CDR2 is YYEEEE in the germline V gene. The length of the CDR3 is 14 residues. Trimming pared 9 bases from V and 4 bases from J, leaving 16 bases between. The CDR3 reads CANWARDGTGELFF. CDR3 sequence (DNA): TGTGCCAACTGGGCCAGGGATGGCACCGGGGAGCTGTTTTTT.

The rearrangement uses TRBV6-5 and TRBJ2-2; 13 bases map to TRBD2. Losses at the gene ends were 10 bases for V and 6 bases for J; bases not matched to a gene: 5. From germline, CDR1 is MNHEY and CDR2 SVGAGI. The CDR3 length is 14 residues. Here the CDR3 DNA reads TGTGCCACCAGGACTAGCGGGAGACCCGGGGAGCTGTTTTTT. Amino acid sequence: CATRTSGRPGELFF.